This passage covers 22 T cell receptor beta chains from one sample sequenced in a study of TET2 disruption in CD19-targeted CAR T cells (dated by TCRdb to 2017 to 2018). For these receptors, no antigen is known. The treatment or condition tag for this specimen amounts to: autologous CTL019 cells: CD19 CAR with 4-1BB and CD3 zeta domains. The method behind the library was the immunoSEQ multiplex PCR assay. Held by TCRdb, this immuneACCESS table contains in-frame sequences only and omits some clones. Under half of the omission traces to an unresolved V gene where checked; the cause of the rest is unknown. The table for this sample records 25,000 to 30,000 clones. The ten largest account for approximately 2% of the sample. The sequencing used CD8- CAR+ T cells sorted from cultured blood T cells, collected for CD19 CAR T cell therapy. The sample's cell subset or site, from its label and the paper: CD8-negative CAR-positive T cells from the infusion product. All receptors come from a man in his 70s with chronic lymphocytic leukemia.

As for this clone: The CDR3 extends 3 residues past the end of the read, so its final part is completed from the germline J gene. This chain links TRBV28 with TRBJ1-6, with D possibly TRBD1 on 5 matching bases. The V and J ends lost 2 bases and 8 bases respectively, with 7 bases between them. The CDR3 runs 13 residues. The germline gives CDR1 MDHEN, CDR2 SYDVKM. The CDR3 loop reads CASSLDSHSPLHF. CDR3 DNA (partial): TGTGCCAGCAGTTTAGACAGCCATTCACCC.

The sequenced part of the CDR3 DNA is TGTGCCAGTAGCCCCGGGACTAGCGGGGTCCTCTCCTACGAG. Its protein is CASSPGTSGVLSYE. From start to end, the CDR3 is CASSPGTSGVLSYEQYF. This chain uses TRBV19 with TRBJ2-7; 13 positions agree with TRBD2. Sequencing ends 3 residues short of the CDR3 end; the germline J gene provides the rest. The CDR3 sequence is 17 residues long. The germline V gene has CDR1 LNHDA and CDR2 SQIVND (reference sequence). The V segment lost 6 bases and the J segment 0 bases; nucleotides outside the gene matches: 8.

On this clone: The read ends 3 residues early relative to the CDR3; the germline J gene fills the gap. The chain couples TRBV7-6 to TRBJ1-2; D ambiguous. The CDR3 covers 11 residues. CDR1 is SGHVS, CDR2 FNYEAQ, per germline. CDR3 bases read: TGTGCCAGCAGCTTATTCTATGAA. It is translated as CASSLFYE. The full CDR3 sequence reads CASSLFYEYTF.

With respect to this clone: The read stops 3 residues short of the end of the CDR3; the missing end is completed from the germline J gene. The J gene is TRBJ2-7, the V gene TRBV28; tentatively, D is TRBD2 (5 bases). The germline gives CDR1 MDHEN, CDR2 SYDVKM. Trimming removed 8 bases at V and 2 bases at J, with 13 bases between. The CDR3 is 13 residues long. CDR3 sequence: CASLPNGAYEQYF. CDR3 bases read: TGTGCCAGCCTCCCTAACGGGGCCTACGAG.

As for this clone: Read coverage stops 3 residues before the CDR3 terminus; the germline J gene supplies the remainder. The chain has TRBV12-5 and TRBJ1-5, with a possible D match to TRBD1 (5 bases). CDR3 length: 14 residues. From germline, CDR1 is LGHNT and CDR2 FRNRAP. V was trimmed by 3 bases and J by 2 bases, leaving 8 bases between them. CDR3 DNA, as far as it was read: TGTGCTAGTGGTTTAGAAGGGGGCAATCAGCCC. It is translated as CASGLEGGNQP. The complete CDR3 protein is CASGLEGGNQPQHF. The full variable domain, in which reference TRBV12-5 and TRBJ1-5 provide the parts outside the CDR3, is DARVTQTPRHKVTEMGQEVTMRCQPILGHNTVFWYRQTMMQGLELLAYFRNRAPLDDSGMPKDRFSAEMPDATLATLKIQPSEPRDSAVYFCASGLEGGNQPQHFGDGTRLSIL.

Note on this clone: The junction departs from germline at one end; a sequencing error may be responsible. The observed sequence ends 3 residues before the CDR3 terminus, with the missing tail filled in from the germline J gene. Other DNA sequences of this sample code for an identical CDR3. V gene TRBV9 combines with J gene TRBJ1-3, with D tentatively TRBD1 (6 bases). This CDR3 region has 16 residues. Germline CDR1 reads SGDLS; CDR2 reads YYNGEE. The CDR3 reads CASSPGGQALGNTIYF. CDR3 DNA (partial): TGTGCCAGCAGCCCCGGGGGGCAGGCACTCGGAAACACG.

A note on this clone: The CDR3 end falls 3 residues outside the read, so it is completed with the germline J gene. The chain employs TRBV12-5 and TRBJ2-6, with a possible D match to TRBD1 (5 bases). CDR3 length: 12 residues. Germline CDR1 and CDR2: LGHNT and FRNRAP. V shed 4 bases and J shed 12 bases, with 10 bases lying between them. The DNA read from the CDR3 is TGTGCTAGTGGTTCGCTCCAGGGCGTC. It codes for CASGSLQGV. The full CDR3 sequence reads CASGSLQGVLTF.

Of note for this clone: The read gets to within 3 residues of the CDR3 end, and the germline J gene fills in the rest. This chain uses TRBV7-8 with TRBJ2-5; the D gene is possibly TRBD1 (5 bases). The CDR3 is 15 residues long. V lost 4 bases to trimming and J lost 4 bases, with 16 bases between them. Germline V gene sequence: CDR1 SGHVS, CDR2 FQNEAQ. Here the CDR3 reads CASSSYQGTGETQYF. Incomplete CDR3 DNA: TGTGCCAGCAGCTCCTACCAGGGCACGGGAGAGACC.

Concerning this clone: The read ends 3 residues early relative to the CDR3; the germline J gene fills the gap. The rearrangement links TRBV5-4 to TRBJ1-2; possibly TRBD1 for D (5 bases). CDR3 length: 13 residues. Per the germline V gene, CDR1 is SGHNT and CDR2 is YYREEE (reference sequence). This CDR3 is CASSLDSGGGYTF. The CDR3 DNA, read in part, is TGTGCCAGCAGCTTGGATTCGGGGGGAGGC.

For this clone: The read gets to within 3 residues of the CDR3 end, and the germline J gene fills in the rest. The gene calls are TRBV19 and TRBJ1-1, with D tentatively TRBD1 (5 bases). Per the germline V gene, CDR1 is LNHDA and CDR2 is SQIVND (reference sequence). The CDR3 spans 15 residues. The CDR3 spells CASGGLAGGGDTAFF. CDR3 DNA, as far as it was read: TGTGCCAGTGGCGGACTAGCGGGGGGTGGCGATACG.

This CDR3 reads CASGAQLAGNTDTQYF. CDR3 DNA (partial): TGTGCTAGTGGTGCTCAGCTAGCGGGGAACACAGATACG. The genes are TRBV12-5 and TRBJ2-3; 9 bases align to TRBD2. The read terminates 3 residues before the CDR3 end, so the remaining end is supplied by the germline J gene. Germline CDR1 reads LGHNT; CDR2 reads FRNRAP. Germline trimming cut 5 bases from V and 2 bases from J; bases unmatched to any gene: 8. The CDR3 sequence is 16 residues long.

Frequency places this clone as medium-sized. The DNA read from the CDR3 is TGTGCCAGCTCACCGGACGGGGGGCTCGGCACAGATACG. Amino acids: CASSPDGGLGTDT. The entire CDR3 protein reads CASSPDGGLGTDTQYF. The chain uses TRBV18 and TRBJ2-3; a weak D match, TRBD2 (7 bases). Coverage ceases 3 residues before the CDR3 finishes, and the germline J gene fills in the end. Germline V lookup: CDR1 KGHSH, CDR2 LQKENI. Trimming stripped 3 bases from V and 1 base from J, with 14 bases between. The CDR3 runs 16 residues.

A note on this clone: Read sequence stops 3 residues before the CDR3 end, and the germline J gene provides the missing end. The chain recombines TRBV20-1 with TRBJ2-3; 9 bases fit TRBD2. Germline V gene lookup returns CDR1 DFQATT and CDR2 SNEGSKA (reference sequence). This CDR3 region has 13 residues. CDR3 bases read: TGCAGTTGGGTAGCGGGGGACCAAGAGACG. Amino acids: CSWVAGDQET. The CDR3 in full is CSWVAGDQETQYF.

Points on this clone: Read data end 3 residues before the CDR3 end; the end is taken from the germline J gene. The J gene is TRBJ1-4, the V gene TRBV27, with D possibly matching TRBD1 (5 bases). Germline assignment: CDR1 MNHEY and CDR2 SMNVEV (reference sequence). Trimming stripped 6 bases from V and 0 bases from J, with 11 bases between. The CDR3 covers 15 residues. The CDR3 spells CASSRAQPTNEKLFF. CDR3 DNA (partial): TGTGCCAGCAGCAGGGCACAACCAACTAATGAAAAA.

To note about this clone: The read comes to an end 3 residues before the CDR3 does, leaving the germline J gene to fill in the end. The gene calls are TRBV11-2 and TRBJ2-7; D ambiguous. The germline gives CDR1 SGHAT, CDR2 FQNNGV. V was trimmed by 2 bases and J by 2 bases, leaving 13 bases between them. The CDR3 sequence is 15 residues long. CDR3 residues: CASSLHLDIPYEQYF. The DNA read from the CDR3 is TGTGCCAGCAGCTTACATCTTGACATCCCCTACGAG.

A word on this clone: The CDR3 extends 3 residues past the end of the read, so its final part is completed from the germline J gene. The sample holds other DNA sequences that translate to the same CDR3. The chain joins TRBV18 to TRBJ2-1; TRBD2 agrees at 12 bases. Germline loops: CDR1 KGHSH, CDR2 LQKENI. Trimming cost V 6 bases and J 8 bases; bases outside gene matches: 8. The CDR3 contains 15 residues. CDR3 in amino acids: CASSLTSGGPDEQFF. CDR3 DNA, as far as it was read: TGTGCCAGCTCGCTTACTAGCGGGGGGCCGGATGAG.

Details on this clone: The CDR3 goes on 3 residues after the read ends, and that part is filled in from the germline J gene. The chain links TRBV7-6 to TRBJ2-1; 12 nucleotides agree with TRBD2. From germline, CDR1 is SGHVS and CDR2 FNYEAQ. The CDR3 covers 18 residues. V shed 0 bases, J shed 2 bases, and the junction held 5 bases outside the gene matches. The CDR3 bases that were read are TGTGCCAGCAGCTTAGCTCCTAGCGGGGGGGATACCTACAATGAG. Its translation: CASSLAPSGGDTYNE. The whole CDR3 is CASSLAPSGGDTYNEQFF.

Concerning this clone: Read coverage stops 3 residues before the CDR3 terminus; the germline J gene supplies the remainder. The J gene is TRBJ2-4, the V gene TRBV2, with D tentatively TRBD1 (5 bases). The CDR3 spans 12 residues. CDR1 is SNHLY, CDR2 FYNNEI, per germline. The ends were cut back, 6 bases at V and 6 bases at J, with 9 bases in the middle. CDR3 in amino acids: CASRQATNIQYF. Incomplete CDR3 DNA: TGTGCCAGCAGACAGGCGACAAACATT.

As for this clone: The observed sequence ends 3 residues before the CDR3 terminus, with the missing tail filled in from the germline J gene. This rearrangement joins TRBV5-1 to TRBJ2-1, with D hard to call. V lost 2 bases and J lost 5, with 2 bases in between. This CDR3 contains 11 residues. Looked up from germline, CDR1 is SGHRS and CDR2 is YFSETQ. CDR3 loop: CASSFNNEQFF. The CDR3 bases that were read are TGCGCCAGCAGCTTTAACAATGAG. Drawing the rest from reference TRBV5-1 and TRBJ2-1, the complete variable domain is KAGVTQTPRYLIKTRGQQVTLSCSPISGHRSVSWYQQTPGQGLQFLFEYFSETQRNKGNFPGRFSGRQFSNSRSEMNVSTLELGDSALYLCASSFNNEQFFGPGTRLTVL.

A note on this clone: The CDR3 end is not reached by the read, which stops 3 residues before it; the germline J gene fills it in. The chain has TRBV19 and TRBJ2-4, with 8 nucleotides matching TRBD1. This CDR3 region has 14 residues. Per the germline V gene, CDR1 is LNHDA and CDR2 is SQIVND (reference sequence). The part of the CDR3 DNA that was read is TGTGCCAGTAGTGTCGACAGGGGCGGTCAGCCT. Protein sequence: CASSVDRGGQP. The entire CDR3 reads CASSVDRGGQPQYF.

In regard to this clone: The read terminates 3 residues before the CDR3 end, so the remaining end is supplied by the germline J gene. The chain recombines TRBV19 with TRBJ1-2; D is uncertain. This CDR3 contains 14 residues. The germline CDR1 and CDR2 sequences are LNHDA and SQIVND (reference sequence). CDR3 bases read: TGTGCCAGTAGTATTCGCGGGAATTCAGATACC. Its protein product is CASSIRGNSDT. The full CDR3 protein reads CASSIRGNSDTYTF.

Of note for this clone: The read terminates 3 residues ahead of where the CDR3 ends, so the germline J gene completes it. The chain links TRBV30 to TRBJ2-4; 9 nucleotides agree with TRBD1. CDR3 size: 15 residues. Germline-derived CDR1 and CDR2 are GTSNPN and SVGIG (reference sequence). This CDR3 is CAWSPRQGDDYGQYF. Incomplete CDR3 DNA: TGTGCCTGGAGTCCTCGACAGGGGGATGACTATGGT.